This entry is about one TCR beta chain. The sample holds other DNA sequences that translate to the same CDR3. Trimming shortened V by 2 bases and J by 0 bases, and 10 bases separated the two germline ends. In germline, CDR1 is SGHRS, CDR2 YFSETQ. The CDR3 is made up of 15 amino acids. Everyone who donated was a Caucasian adult who lived in Nashville, Tennessee. Running of the assay took place at deep level. Profiled with immunoSEQ multiplex PCR; TCRdb holds only in-frame clones, not every one. The sample shows approximately 1,500,000 clones, 96% of them seen only once. This record belongs to a study of shared clonotypes between healthy human individuals.

Sequencing was done on a sample of naive CD4+ T cells sorted from blood. Subset noted: CD45RA+ positively selected. The rearrangement joins TRBV5-1 to TRBJ2-3; the D gene is possibly TRBD1 (6 bases). The TCR comes from a man aged 25 to 40 in good health. The CDR3 loop reads CASSLNRVSTDTQYF. The CDR3 coding sequence is TGCGCCAGCAGCTTAAACAGGGTTAGCACAGATACGCAGTATTTT.